A selection of T cell receptor beta chains follows, all from one sample in a study of blood T cell repertoires in COVID-19. Generated by immunoSEQ multiplex PCR, the TCRdb table keeps only in-frame clones and is missing some. The sample has about 98,000 clones; about 85% are singletons. The sequenced sample consisted of peripheral blood. These receptors were taken from a man between 70 and 80 years old with acute or convalescent COVID-19. The CDR3 runs from the conserved cysteine through the conserved F or W. D genes are given only for firm matches. The size of a clone is reported for some rows only, either as once, few or many, or as a class for expanded clones.

J gene,clone size,V gene,D gene,CDR3 DNA,CDR3 protein
TRBJ2-2,.,TRBV7-9,.,TGTGCCAGCAGCCTAAACCCGACAGGTACCGGGGAGCTGTTTTTT,CASSLNPTGTGELFF
TRBJ1-2,.,TRBV6-5,TRBD1,TGTGCCAGCAGTTACTCGAGAGGGACAGCCTATGGCTACACCTTC,CASSYSRGTAYGYTF
TRBJ1-5,.,TRBV28,TRBD1,TGTGCCAGCAGTTTATCGGGAGACAGGGGGCCCAATCAGCCCCAGCATTTT,CASSLSGDRGPNQPQHF
TRBJ2-7,.,TRBV10-1,TRBD1,TGCGCCAGCGGCCGGGACAGGGATTCCGAGCAGTACTTC,CASGRDRDSEQYF
TRBJ1-2,.,TRBV27,TRBD1,TGTGCCAGCAGTCTGACAGGGGACTATGGCTACACCTTC,CASSLTGDYGYTF
TRBJ1-2,.,TRBV2,TRBD1,TGTGCCAGCAGTGAACTCAGGGGGGACGGCTACACCTTC,CASSELRGDGYTF
TRBJ1-3,.,TRBV2,.,TGTGCCAGCAGTCCCGAGGACACCATATATTTT,CASSPEDTIYF
TRBJ2-5,.,TRBV4-2,TRBD2,TGTGCCAGCAGCCAGGGGCTGGGGGGGGAAGAGACCCAGTACTTC,CASSQGLGGEETQYF
TRBJ2-2,.,TRBV9,TRBD2,TGTGCCAGCAGCCCTAGGGGCGGGGGGCTACTCGGGGAGCTGTTTTTT,CASSPRGGGLLGELFF
TRBJ2-3,.,TRBV3-1/TRBV3-2,TRBD2,TGTGCCAGCAGCCACCAACTAGCGGGAGTTACAGATACGCAGTATTTT,CASSHQLAGVTDTQYF
TRBJ2-1,.,TRBV11-2,TRBD1,TGTGCCAGCACCACGGGACAGGAGTACCACAATGAGCAGTTCTTC,CASTTGQEYHNEQFF
TRBJ1-6,.,TRBV1,.,TGCACCAGCAGCCAAGATCACAGGGTAAACTCACCCCTCCACTTT,CTSSQDHRVNSPLHF
TRBJ2-7,.,TRBV12-5,TRBD1,TGTGCTAGTGGTTGGGACAGGTTAGGCCGCAACGAGCAGTACTTC,CASGWDRLGRNEQYF
TRBJ2-7,.,TRBV6-6,.,TGTGCCAGCAGTTCCGGGACAGTGGACTACTCCGAGCAGTACTTC,CASSSGTVDYSEQYF
TRBJ1-1,.,TRBV19,TRBD1,TGTGCCAGTAGTTCCTGGACAGGGAGGGAAAATGAAGCTTTCTTT,CASSSWTGRENEAFF
TRBJ2-7,.,TRBV27,TRBD1,TGTGCCAGCAGTTGGGGACAGGGGGCCTACGAGCAGTACTTC,CASSWGQGAYEQYF
TRBJ2-7,.,TRBV27,TRBD1,TGTGCCAGCAGAGTAAGGGGTGTGGCAGGGGGCTACGAGCAGTACTTC,CASRVRGVAGGYEQYF
TRBJ1-6,.,TRBV27,.,TGTGCCAGCAGTTCACCCTTGAAGGAGGCGGGTTCACCCCTCCACTTT,CASSSPLKEAGSPLHF
TRBJ2-1,few,TRBV3-1/TRBV3-2,.,TGTGCCAGCAGCCAAGTTCTTACGGGGAACCACTACAATGAGCAGTTCTTC,CASSQVLTGNHYNEQFF
TRBJ1-6,.,TRBV19,TRBD1,TGTGCCAGTAGTGAGGACAGGGATAATTCACCCCTCCACTTT,CASSEDRDNSPLHF
TRBJ2-1,.,TRBV10-3,TRBD2,TGTGCCATCAGTGGATTACTAGCGGGGGGGAATGAGCAGTTCTTC,CAISGLLAGGNEQFF
TRBJ2-1,.,TRBV7-9,.,TGTGCCAGCAGCTTAGCGGGGGGGCTCAATGAGCAGTTCTTC,CASSLAGGLNEQFF
TRBJ1-6,.,TRBV2,.,TGTGCCAGCAGTGAAGACAGTCAATCCCGCACGACCCTCCACTTT,CASSEDSQSRTTLHF
TRBJ1-2,.,TRBV6-4,TRBD1,TGTGCCAGCAGCCAGCAGGGGGTTGGGGGCTACACCTTC,CASSQQGVGGYTF
TRBJ2-5,.,TRBV2,TRBD1,TGTGCCCCACAGCTTAAGACAGGGACCTTTGGGACCCAGTACTTC,CAPQLKTGTFGTQYF
TRBJ2-5,.,TRBV3-1/TRBV3-2,.,TGTGCCAGCAGCCAACAATACCAAGAGACCCAGTACTTC,CASSQQYQETQYF
TRBJ2-3,.,TRBV28,TRBD1,TGTGCCAGCAGTTTCCCATCGGACAGGGTGTTCACAGATACGCAGTATTTT,CASSFPSDRVFTDTQYF
TRBJ2-3,.,TRBV10-3,.,TGTGCCATCAGTGAGTTGGTTGCGTATCTAGATACGCAGTATTTT,CAISELVAYLDTQYF
TRBJ2-5,once,TRBV3-1/TRBV3-2,TRBD1,TGTGCCAGCAGCTTTTCGGACAGGCTCCAAGAGACCCAGTACTTC,CASSFSDRLQETQYF
TRBJ1-2,.,TRBV5-1,TRBD1,TGCGCCAGCAGCCTCGGGACAGAACCAGTCCTAAACTATGGCTACACCTTC,CASSLGTEPVLNYGYTF
TRBJ1-2,.,TRBV14,.,TGTGCCAGCAGCCAAGATGCGGGAGCTAACTATGGCTACACCTTC,CASSQDAGANYGYTF
TRBJ1-5,.,TRBV9,.,TGTGCCAGCAGCGTGGGTGGGGGGGGCAATCAGCCCCAGCATTTT,CASSVGGGGNQPQHF
TRBJ1-1,once,TRBV5-1,.,TGCGCCAGCAGCTCCCGGGGGACCACGAACACTGAAGCTTTCTTT,CASSSRGTTNTEAFF
TRBJ1-2,.,TRBV5-4,.,TGTGCCAGCAGCCCGCGTGACACCCCCTATGGCTACACCTTC,CASSPRDTPYGYTF
TRBJ1-6,.,TRBV6-5,TRBD1,TGTGCCAGCAGTTACTCACCGGACAGGGATAATTCACCCCTCCACTTT,CASSYSPDRDNSPLHF
TRBJ1-2,.,TRBV12-5,.,TGTGCTAGTGGTTTGCCCCCGGGTAATGGCTATGGCTACACCTTC,CASGLPPGNGYGYTF
TRBJ1-3,.,TRBV28,.,TGTGCCACACTCCAGTCAGCGAGAGGGTACGGAAACACCATATATTTT,CATLQSARGYGNTIYF